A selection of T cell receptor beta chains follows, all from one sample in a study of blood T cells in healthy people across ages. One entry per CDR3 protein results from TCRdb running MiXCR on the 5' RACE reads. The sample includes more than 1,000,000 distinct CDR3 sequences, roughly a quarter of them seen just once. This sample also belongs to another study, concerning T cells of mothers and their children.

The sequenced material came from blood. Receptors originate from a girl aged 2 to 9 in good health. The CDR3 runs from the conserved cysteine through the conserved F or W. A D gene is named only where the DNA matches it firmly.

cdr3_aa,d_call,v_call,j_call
CASSSYPGAHLGYTF,.,TRBV7-2,TRBJ1-2
CASSPSYEQFF,.,TRBV7-2,.
CGASLPNEQFF,.,TRBV20-1,TRBJ2-1
CASSLLDRLYEQYF,TRBD1,TRBV27,TRBJ2-7
CASAGTSGGRGQETQYF,TRBD2,TRBV2,TRBJ2-5
CASSFSTGNSEKLFF,TRBD1,TRBV4-1,TRBJ1-4
CSVEDRDSPSYEQYF,TRBD1,TRBV29-1,TRBJ2-7
CSVRQGSAEAFF,TRBD1,TRBV29-1,TRBJ1-1
CASSPAGTAPDIQYF,TRBD1,TRBV7-2,TRBJ2-4
CSADGLELETQYF,TRBD2,TRBV20-1,.
CASSSSGTHQETQYF,TRBD2,TRBV28,TRBJ2-5
CASSPDTYQPQHF,.,TRBV7-9,TRBJ1-5
CASSHYGSGWDDRGFYEQYF,TRBD1,TRBV11-1,TRBJ2-7
CATRLAAYNEQFF,TRBD2,TRBV27,TRBJ2-1
CASSQTGSSEQFF,.,TRBV6-2/TRBV6-3,TRBJ2-1